This T cell receptor beta chain was sequenced during a study of T cell responses to AZD1222 COVID-19 vaccine. Study overall: Second doses were pooled across both intervals (about 4 or about 12 weeks).

Using immunoSEQ multiplex PCR, the repertoire was profiled, and TCRdb retains in-frame clones only, with some absent. The table has around 120,000 clones, around 92% seen once; the top ten hold 1.1%. From germline, CDR1 is SEHNR and CDR2 FQNEAQ (reference sequence). Trimming took off 5 bases at V and 1 base at J, with 20 bases between the two ends. The CDR3 totals 18 residues. Study observations and caveats: Spike-wide vaccine-associated CD4 TCRs dominated at 160-218 and 743-854.

For this clone: Its antigen is undetermined.

The clonotype comes from an adult in good health. The sample consisted of peripheral blood, taken on day 0 of AZD1222 vaccination. V is TRBV7-9 and J is TRBJ2-2; D is unresolved. The CDR3: CASSIRTRNVGNTGELFF. In nucleotides, the CDR3 is TGTGCCAGCAGCATACGGACCCGCAACGTGGGGAACACCGGGGAGCTGTTTTTT. Combining the CDR3 with reference TRBV7-9 and TRBJ2-2 gives the whole variable domain DTGVSQNPRHKITKRGQNVTFRCDPISEHNRLYWYRQTLGQGPEFLTYFQNEAQLEKSRLLSDRFSAERPKGSFSTLEIQRTEQGDSAMYLCASSIRTRNVGNTGELFFGEGSRLTVL.